The next 31 T cell receptor beta chains were all read from a single sample in a study of T-cell memory formation after mild COVID-19. TCRdb independently ran MiXCR on the 5' RACE reads; one entry per CDR3 protein. The sample includes fewer than 450,000 distinct CDR3 sequences, 21% of them seen just once. The specimen sequenced was PBMCs or a T cell subset sorted from them (not recorded which). The receptors originated from an adult woman who had mild COVID-19 (a few samples of this study predate the infection). Cell type and time point are not known.

The chain uses TRBV7-2 and TRBJ2-5; weak D call: TRBD2 (5 bases). V lost 0 bases, J lost 1 base, and 18 bases lay in between. Germline values: CDR1 SGHTA, CDR2 FQGNSA. This CDR3 has 18 residues. The CDR3 region has the DNA TGTGCCAGCAGCTTAGCTGTCCAGAGACTAAGAACCCAAGAGACCCAGTACTTC. It codes for CASSLAVQRLRTQETQYF.

The chain joins TRBV5-6 to TRBJ2-3; D perhaps matches TRBD2 (5 bases). V was shortened by 4 bases and J by 0 bases, with 12 bases between the two germline ends. Germline V gives CDR1 SGHDT, CDR2 YYEEEE. The CDR3 covers 15 residues. CDR3 amino acids: CASSQGLGSTDTQYF. DNA of the CDR3: TGTGCCAGCAGCCAAGGACTGGGAAGCACAGATACGCAGTATTTT.

This clonotype occurred a few times. The chain carries TRBV7-9 and TRBJ2-3; D remains unclear. Trimming cost V 6 bases and J 8 bases, with 21 bases left between them. Germline values: CDR1 SEHNR, CDR2 FQNEAQ (reference sequence). The CDR3 is 15 residues long. The CDR3 sequence is CASSPWRTRAGTQYF. The CDR3 bases are TGTGCCAGCAGTCCTTGGCGGACCCGGGCAGGTACGCAGTATTTT.

Here the CDR3 reads CASSPQGSPNYGYTF. CDR3 DNA: TGCGCCAGCAGTCCTCAGGGATCACCTAACTATGGCTACACCTTC. The chain uses TRBV5-1 and TRBJ1-2; D might be TRBD1 (5 bases). This CDR3 is built from 15 residues. Germline CDR1 is SGHRS and CDR2 is YFSETQ. V was clipped by 5 bases and J by 0 bases, with 14 bases between them.

There are many counts of this clonotype. The rearrangement joins TRBV5-1 to TRBJ2-1, with a tentative D call TRBD1 (5 bases). The length of the CDR3 is 12 residues. Trimming cost V 0 bases and J 9 bases, with 7 bases left between them. Germline V gene lookup returns CDR1 SGHRS and CDR2 YFSETQ. The CDR3 region has the DNA TGCGCCAGCAGCTTGGCTAGGGGTGAGCAGTTCTTC. This gives the protein CASSLARGEQFF.

This clonotype was seen more than once but under ten times. The gene calls are TRBV20-1 and TRBJ2-1; 14 bases line up with TRBD2. This CDR3 is built from 19 residues. The germline gives CDR1 DFQATT, CDR2 SNEGSKA (reference sequence). V gave up 0 bases and J gave up 1 base; unmatched junction bases: 8. Here the CDR3 reads CSAREYGTSGSTSYNEQFF. The CDR3, as DNA: TGCAGTGCTAGAGAGTATGGGACTAGCGGGAGTACGTCCTACAATGAGCAGTTCTTC.

This clonotype has more than one count but fewer than ten. The chain couples TRBV7-9 to TRBJ2-5; 8 nucleotides line up with TRBD2. J gave up 5 bases and V 5 bases, and 10 bases lay outside the gene matches. The germline V gene encodes CDR1 SEHNR and CDR2 FQNEAQ (reference sequence). CDR3 length equals 15 residues. Written as DNA, the CDR3 is TGTGCCAGCAGCCCCCAACGCGGGGGGTTCGAGACCCAGTACTTC. Translated, it gives CASSPQRGGFETQYF. Based on the CDR3 plus reference TRBV7-9 and TRBJ2-5, the full variable domain is DTGVSQNPRHKITKRGQNVTFRCDPISEHNRLYWYRQTLGQGPEFLTYFQNEAQLEKSRLLSDRFSAERPKGSFSTLEIQRTEQGDSAMYLCASSPQRGGFETQYFGPGTRLLVL.

The V gene is TRBV30, the J gene TRBJ2-1; D is undetermined. The CDR3 is 13 amino acids. With 4 bases removed from V and 5 bases from J, the gap between germline ends came to 12 bases. The germline gives CDR1 GTSNPN, CDR2 SVGIG (reference sequence). DNA for the CDR3: TGTGCCTGGAAGGGATGGGGAAACAATGAGCAGTTCTTC. It encodes CAWKGWGNNEQFF. The variable domain in full, completed from reference TRBV30 and TRBJ2-1, reads SQTIHQWPATLVQPVGSPLSLECTVEGTSNPNLYWYRQAAGRGLQLLFYSVGIGQISSEVPQNLSASRPQDRQFILSSKKLLLSDSGFYLCAWKGWGNNEQFFGPGTRLTVL.

This CDR3 is CASSSEGDRANYGYTF. The CDR3 bases are TGTGCCAGCAGCTCCGAGGGGGACAGAGCTAACTATGGCTACACCTTC. The J gene is TRBJ1-2, the V gene TRBV13, with TRBD1 matching over 7 bases. V was pared by 4 bases and J by 0 bases, with 8 bases of the junction left unmatched. The CDR3 spans 16 residues. Germline-derived CDR1 and CDR2 are PRHDT and FYEKMQ (reference sequence). The full variable domain, in which reference TRBV13 and TRBJ1-2 provide the parts outside the CDR3, is AAGVIQSPRHLIKEKRETATLKCYPIPRHDTVYWYQQGPGQDPQFLISFYEKMQSDKGSIPDRFSAQQFSDYHSELNMSSLELGDSALYFCASSSEGDRANYGYTFGSGTRLTVV.

This clonotype was detected only a few times. The V and J genes are TRBV18 and TRBJ1-2; 9 nucleotides agree with TRBD1. CDR1 is KGHSH and CDR2 is LQKENI in the germline V gene. The CDR3 is made up of 16 amino acids. The junction had 9 bases not matched to a gene; V was cut back by 3 bases and J by 4 bases. CDR3 loop: CASSPSPPTGGYGYTF. CDR3 sequence (DNA): TGTGCCAGCTCACCCTCTCCGCCGACAGGGGGCTATGGCTACACCTTC.

The J gene is TRBJ2-1, the V gene TRBV19; D unclear. The CDR3 has 15 amino acids. V was shortened by 7 bases and J by 8 bases, with 21 bases between the two germline ends. From germline, CDR1 is LNHDA and CDR2 SQIVND (reference sequence). Written as DNA, the CDR3 is TGTGCCAGTACGACGCTAAGATCTGGTTTGGATGAGCAGTTCTTC. Protein sequence: CASTTLRSGLDEQFF.

This clonotype was seen only a few times. The chain is built from TRBV6-4 and TRBJ2-7; D unclear. This CDR3 spans 18 amino acids. Looked up from germline, CDR1 is MRHNA and CDR2 is SNTAGT. V shed 2 bases and J shed 3 bases, with 23 bases lying between them. CDR3 nucleotides: TGTGCCAGCAGTGACCCACGAGGATTAGGGCCGGGCCACTACGAGCAGTACTTC. Translating gives CASSDPRGLGPGHYEQYF.

The chain recombines TRBV7-3 with TRBJ2-1; TRBD1 or TRBD2 may be the D gene (5 bases each). Trimming left V 4 bases short and J 5 bases short, with 12 bases between. The CDR3 extends over 14 amino acids. The germline V gene has CDR1 SGHTA and CDR2 FQGTGA. The CDR3 sequence: CASSSGPENNEQFF. The CDR3 region has the DNA TGTGCCAGCAGCTCGGGACCGGAGAACAATGAGCAGTTCTTC.

This clonotype was seen repeatedly, ten times or more. The V and J genes are TRBV6-5 and TRBJ2-1, with 7 bases fitting TRBD1. After removal of 6 bases from V and 6 bases from J, the junction contained 8 bases not matched to a gene. The CDR3 consists of 14 residues. Germline CDR1 and CDR2: MNHEY and SVGAGI. The CDR3 reads CASRERTGANEQFF. The CDR3 DNA reads as TGTGCCAGCAGGGAGAGAACAGGGGCCAATGAGCAGTTCTTC.

This clonotype was detected a few times. The J gene is TRBJ2-1, the V gene TRBV29-1, with D uncertain. The V end lost 6 bases, the J end lost 10 bases, and 13 bases lay between the germline ends. Germline V gene data show CDR1 as SQVTM and CDR2 as ANQGSEA. The CDR3 has 11 residues. The CDR3 region is CSVDQYKEQFF. The CDR3 DNA reads as TGCAGCGTGGACCAGTATAAGGAGCAGTTCTTC.

This clonotype was recorded at least ten times. The V call is TRBV9, the J call TRBJ2-1, with TRBD2 as a possible D gene (6 bases). CDR3 length equals 16 residues. Germline values: CDR1 SGDLS, CDR2 YYNGEE. Between the trimmed V and J ends, which lost 3 bases and 7 bases, there was a span of 20 bases. The CDR3 spells CASSGQWDFVLNEQFF. DNA for the CDR3: TGTGCCAGCAGCGGCCAATGGGACTTCGTCCTGAATGAGCAGTTCTTC.

The V call is TRBV6-6, the J call TRBJ1-5; D is unclear. The CDR3 spans 14 residues. V was pared by 8 bases and J by 2 bases, with 13 bases between. Looked up from germline, CDR1 is MNHNY and CDR2 is SVGAGI (reference sequence). The CDR3 coding sequence is TGTGCCAGCGCCTTCACGTCGGGCAATCAGCCCCAGCATTTT. It is translated as CASAFTSGNQPQHF.

This clonotype occurred many times. The chain employs TRBV7-6 and TRBJ2-7; no clear D gene. V was trimmed by 1 base and J by 4 bases, leaving 8 bases between them. This CDR3 spans 13 amino acids. Per germline, CDR1 SGHVS and CDR2 FNYEAQ. The CDR3 protein is CASSLEGPYEQYF. CDR3 in DNA: TGTGCCAGCAGCTTAGAAGGGCCGTACGAGCAGTACTTC.

This chain connects TRBV14 to TRBJ2-5, with 9 bases identical to TRBD1. The CDR3 runs to 14 residues. The V gene's germline CDR1 is SGHDN and CDR2 FVKESK. V shed 4 bases, J shed 7 bases, and the junction held 7 bases outside the gene matches. CDR3 region: CASSPQGARVTQYF. The DNA for the CDR3 is TGTGCCAGCAGCCCACAGGGGGCAAGGGTGACCCAGTACTTC.

By sample share, this clonotype is medium-sized (0.01 to 0.1%). The genes are TRBV4-2 and TRBJ1-5; D ambiguous. The length of the CDR3 is 15 residues. With 0 bases removed from V and 2 bases from J, the gap between germline ends came to 8 bases. Germline CDR1 is LGHNA and CDR2 is YNFKEQ. Here the CDR3 reads CASSQERAGNQPQHF. CDR3 sequence (DNA): TGTGCCAGCAGCCAAGAGAGGGCGGGCAATCAGCCCCAGCATTTT.

The chain links TRBV27 to TRBJ2-7, with TRBD2 identical over 11 bases. Germline CDR1 is MNHEY and CDR2 is SMNVEV (reference sequence). CDR3 length equals 16 residues. J was trimmed by 3 bases and V by 0 bases; bases with no gene match: 4. CDR3 protein: CASSLSLAGGNYEQYF. Here the CDR3 DNA reads TGTGCCAGCAGTTTATCGTTAGCGGGAGGGAACTACGAGCAGTACTTC.

The chain employs TRBV30 and TRBJ2-3; no firm D call. The CDR3 runs 15 residues. Trimming pared 0 bases from V and 5 bases from J, leaving 15 bases between. CDR1 and CDR2 from the germline V gene are GTSNPN and SVGIG (reference sequence). The CDR3 loop is CAWSVSSGPLDTQYF. DNA of the CDR3: TGTGCCTGGAGTGTATCCTCGGGCCCGCTAGATACGCAGTATTTT. Supplemented by reference TRBV30 and TRBJ2-3, the full variable domain reads SQTIHQWPATLVQPVGSPLSLECTVEGTSNPNLYWYRQAAGRGLQLLFYSVGIGQISSEVPQNLSASRPQDRQFILSSKKLLLSDSGFYLCAWSVSSGPLDTQYFGPGTRLTVL.

A few counts support this clonotype. The rearrangement joins TRBV5-4 to TRBJ2-1, with 13 bases aligning to TRBD2. The J segment lost 9 bases and the V segment lost 5 bases, leaving 5 bases of the junction unmatched. Looked up from germline, CDR1 is SGHNT and CDR2 is YYREEE (reference sequence). CDR3 length: 14 amino acids. In DNA form, the CDR3 reads TGTGCCAGCAGGGCGGGACTAGCGGGGTCTGAGCAGTTCTTC. This translates into CASRAGLAGSEQFF. The variable domain in full, completed from reference TRBV5-4 and TRBJ2-1, reads ETGVTQSPTHLIKTRGQQVTLRCSSQSGHNTVSWYQQALGQGPQFIFQYYREEENGRGNFPPRFSGLQFPNYSSELNVNALELDDSALYLCASRAGLAGSEQFFGPGTRLTVL.

In this sample, this clonotype turned up a few times. The chain joins TRBV29-1 to TRBJ2-7; the D gene could be TRBD1 or TRBD2 (5 bases each). Between the trimmed V and J ends, which lost 4 bases and 7 bases, there was a span of 11 bases. This CDR3 comprises 11 residues. Germline V gene data show CDR1 as SQVTM and CDR2 as ANQGSEA. CDR3 amino acids: CSVAGQGEQYF. The CDR3 DNA is TGCAGCGTTGCGGGGCAAGGGGAGCAGTACTTC.

V is TRBV24-1 and J is TRBJ2-1; D gene ambiguous. Trimming removed 0 bases from V and 4 bases from J, with 6 bases in between. CDR1 is KGHDR and CDR2 is SFDVKD in the germline V gene. The CDR3 extends over 14 amino acids. Here the CDR3 reads CATSDLASYNEQFF. The CDR3 nucleotides read TGTGCCACCAGTGATTTGGCCTCTTACAATGAGCAGTTCTTC.

The rearrangement uses TRBV29-1 and TRBJ1-2; D remains unclear. The CDR3 is 11 amino acids. CDR1 and CDR2 (germline): SQVTM, ANQGSEA. V was trimmed by 3 bases and J by 2 bases, leaving 4 bases between them. CDR3 residues: CSVEINYGYTF. CDR3 sequence (DNA): TGCAGCGTTGAGATAAACTATGGCTACACCTTC. Supplemented by reference TRBV29-1 and TRBJ1-2, the full variable domain reads SAVISQKPSRDICQRGTSLTIQCQVDSQVTMMFWYRQQPGQSLTLIATANQGSEATYESGFVIDKFPISRPNLTFSTLTVSNMSPEDSSIYLCSVEINYGYTFGSGTRLTVV.

The V call is TRBV3-1, the J call TRBJ2-2, with TRBD2 matching over 9 bases. Germline CDR1 reads LGHDT; CDR2 reads YNNKEL (reference sequence). Losses at the gene ends were 1 base for V and 3 bases for J; bases not matched to a gene: 6. This CDR3 comprises 17 residues. CDR3 nucleotide sequence: TGTGCCAGCAGCCAAGTGCGGGGGGGCTGGGACACCGGGGAGCTGTTTTTT. It yields the protein CASSQVRGGWDTGELFF.

Many counts were recorded for this clonotype. V and J are TRBV7-8 and TRBJ2-1, with D possibly TRBD2 on 5 matching bases. CDR3 length: 18 residues. Trimming stripped 1 base from V and 3 bases from J, with 19 bases between. CDR1 and CDR2 (germline): SGHVS, FQNEAQ. As DNA, the CDR3 is TGTGCCAGCAGCTTAGGGATCGGGATAGGACCTCTCTACAATGAGCAGTTCTTC. It specifies CASSLGIGIGPLYNEQFF.

This clonotype has ten or more counts. This chain connects TRBV5-1 to TRBJ2-5, with 10 nucleotides matching TRBD1. Trimming took 3 bases from V and 4 from J; bases not matched to a gene: 3. This CDR3 is 14 amino acids long. Per the germline V gene, CDR1 is SGHRS and CDR2 is YFSETQ. CDR3 nucleotide sequence: TGCGCCAGCAGCTCCGGACAGGGGGGAGAGACCCAGTACTTC. Translating gives CASSSGQGGETQYF.

V is TRBV7-2 and J is TRBJ2-2; 11 nucleotides match TRBD2. Trimming took 6 bases from V and 5 from J; bases not matched to a gene: 11. This CDR3 spans 17 amino acids. Germline-derived CDR1 and CDR2 are SGHTA and FQGNSA. The CDR3 nucleotides read TGTGCCAGCAGTCAAACTAGCGGGAGAATGGGGACCGGGGAGCTGTTTTTT. This sequence encodes CASSQTSGRMGTGELFF. Based on the CDR3 plus reference TRBV7-2 and TRBJ2-2, the full variable domain is GAGVSQSPSNKVTEKGKDVELRCDPISGHTALYWYRQSLGQGLEFLIYFQGNSAPDKSGLPSDRFSAERTGGSVSTLTIQRTQQEDSAVYLCASSQTSGRMGTGELFFGEGSRLTVL.

The CDR3 region is CASSLPAGGYEQYF. CDR3 nucleotide sequence: TGTGCCAGCAGCTTGCCCGCTGGGGGATACGAGCAGTACTTC. The rearrangement uses TRBV11-2 and TRBJ2-7; D tentatively reads TRBD1 or TRBD2 (5 bases each). V gave up 3 bases and J gave up 4 bases, with 13 bases separating them. Germline V CDR1 and CDR2: SGHAT, FQNNGV. CDR3 length: 14 residues. Full variable domain (outside the CDR3, taken from reference TRBV11-2 and TRBJ2-7): EAGVAQSPRYKIIEKRQSVAFWCNPISGHATLYWYQQILGQGPKLLIQFQNNGVVDDSQLPKDRFSAERLKGVDSTLKIQPAKLEDSAVYLCASSLPAGGYEQYFGPGTRLTVT.